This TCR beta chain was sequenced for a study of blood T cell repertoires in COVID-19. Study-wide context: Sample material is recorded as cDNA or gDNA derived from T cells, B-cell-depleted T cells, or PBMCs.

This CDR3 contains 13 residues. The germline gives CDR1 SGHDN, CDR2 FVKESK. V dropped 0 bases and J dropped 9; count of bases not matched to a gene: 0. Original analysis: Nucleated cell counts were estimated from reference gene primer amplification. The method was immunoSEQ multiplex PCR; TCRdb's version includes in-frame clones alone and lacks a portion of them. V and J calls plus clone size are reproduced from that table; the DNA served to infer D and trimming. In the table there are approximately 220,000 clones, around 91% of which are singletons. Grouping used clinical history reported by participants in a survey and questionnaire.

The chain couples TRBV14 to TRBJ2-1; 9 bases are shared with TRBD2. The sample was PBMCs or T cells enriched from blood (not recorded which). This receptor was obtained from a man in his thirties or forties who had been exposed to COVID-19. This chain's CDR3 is CASSQELAGEQFF. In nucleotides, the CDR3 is TGTGCCAGCAGCCAAGAACTAGCGGGTGAGCAGTTCTTC.